Below are 7 T cell receptor beta chains sequenced from a single sample in a study of cytomegalovirus exposure and HLA in healthy donors. The study ran its PCR with 60 Vbeta and 13 Jbeta primers. The data were produced by immunoSEQ multiplex PCR, yet TCRdb's version contains in-frame clones alone and is incomplete. The sample lists about 110,000 clones, about 80% seen once, with 2.5% to 3% in the top ten. The sequenced sample was PBMCs. The receptor set was obtained from a woman aged 55-75 years in good health and CMV-seropositive.

The table lists this clone with a few counts. The chain is built from TRBV9 and TRBJ2-1, with 7 nucleotides matching TRBD2. CDR1 is SGDLS and CDR2 is YYNGEE in the germline V gene. Unmatched junction bases numbered 15, after V lost 3 bases and J lost 9 bases. The CDR3 extends over 16 amino acids. In DNA, the CDR3 is TGTGCCAGCAGCGAGAACCGGGACTACGGCGCCGGTGAGCAGTTCTTC. It codes for CASSENRDYGAGEQFF.

The chain joins TRBV5-8 to TRBJ2-1; D may be TRBD2 (5 bases). V was trimmed by 0 bases and J by 0 bases, leaving 16 bases between them. The CDR3 runs to 18 residues. Germline CDR1 SGHTS, CDR2 YDEGEE. In DNA form, the CDR3 reads TGTGCCAGCAGCTTGGAAGAGGGCGCGTTCAGCTCCTACAATGAGCAGTTCTTC. It translates to CASSLEEGAFSSYNEQFF.

This chain connects TRBV7-2 to TRBJ2-5, with 7 bases matching TRBD1. This CDR3 region has 18 residues. Germline loops: CDR1 SGHTA, CDR2 FQGNSA. Trimming took 3 bases from V and 1 from J; bases not matched to a gene: 14. For the CDR3, the DNA is TGTGCCAGCAGCTTGCGACCGGGACAGATAACGTTCCAAGAGACCCAGTACTTC. It codes for CASSLRPGQITFQETQYF.

The gene calls are TRBV7-3 and TRBJ1-1; D remains unclear. Germline values: CDR1 SGHTA, CDR2 FQGTGA. Trimming removed 0 bases from V and 4 bases from J, with 6 bases in between. This CDR3 contains 13 residues. CDR3 residues: CASSLTTGTEAFF. In DNA, the CDR3 is TGTGCCAGCAGCTTAACAACCGGCACTGAAGCTTTCTTT.

The genes are TRBV19 and TRBJ2-2; TRBD2 matches at 8 bases. The CDR3 totals 14 residues. Trimming took 2 bases from V and 5 from J; bases not matched to a gene: 1. Germline loops: CDR1 LNHDA, CDR2 SQIVND (reference sequence). CDR3 nucleotides: TGTGCCAGTAGTATACCGGGAGGGACCGGGGAGCTGTTTTTT. Amino acid sequence: CASSIPGGTGELFF.

V is TRBV18 and J is TRBJ2-5, with 12 bases matching TRBD1. This CDR3 spans 16 amino acids. The ends lost 3 bases at V and 5 bases at J; junction bases unmatched: 7. Germline V gene sequence: CDR1 KGHSH, CDR2 LQKENI. The DNA of the CDR3 is TGTGCCAGCTCACCGCTAATGGGACAGGGGGCCGAGACCCAGTACTTC. It translates to CASSPLMGQGAETQYF.

The chain is built from TRBV27 and TRBJ2-2, with TRBD2 as a possible D gene (6 bases). The CDR3 totals 20 residues. Germline V gives CDR1 MNHEY, CDR2 SMNVEV (reference sequence). V was cut by 0 bases and J by 3 bases, with 23 bases left in between. CDR3 bases: TGTGCCAGCAGTTTATCGAGGGGTAGCGGCCAGGCCGCCTACACCGGGGAGCTGTTTTTT. Amino acid sequence: CASSLSRGSGQAAYTGELFF.